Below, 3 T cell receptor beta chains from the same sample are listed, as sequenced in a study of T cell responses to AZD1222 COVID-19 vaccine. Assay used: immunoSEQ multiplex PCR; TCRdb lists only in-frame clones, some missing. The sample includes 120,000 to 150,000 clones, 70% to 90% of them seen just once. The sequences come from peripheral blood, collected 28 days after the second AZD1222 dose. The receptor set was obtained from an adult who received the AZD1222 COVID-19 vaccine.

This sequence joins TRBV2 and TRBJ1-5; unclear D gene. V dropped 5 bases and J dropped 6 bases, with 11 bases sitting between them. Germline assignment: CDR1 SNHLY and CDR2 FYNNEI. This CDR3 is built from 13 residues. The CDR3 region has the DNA TGTGCCAGCAGTAGGACGGGCACTCAGCCCCAGCATTTT. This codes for CASSRTGTQPQHF. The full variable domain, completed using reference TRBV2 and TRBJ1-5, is EPEVTQTPSHQVTQMGQEVILRCVPISNHLYFYWYRQILGQKVEFLVSFYNNEISEKSEIFDDQFSVERPDGSNFTLKIRSTKLEDSAMYFCASSRTGTQPQHFGDGTRLSIL.

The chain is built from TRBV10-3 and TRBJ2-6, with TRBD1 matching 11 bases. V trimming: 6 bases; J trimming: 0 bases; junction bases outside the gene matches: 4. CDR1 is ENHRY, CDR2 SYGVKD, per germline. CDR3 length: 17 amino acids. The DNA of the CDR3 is TGTGCCATCAGGTCGGGACAGGGGGGCTCTGGGGCCAACGTCCTGACTTTC. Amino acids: CAIRSGQGGSGANVLTF.

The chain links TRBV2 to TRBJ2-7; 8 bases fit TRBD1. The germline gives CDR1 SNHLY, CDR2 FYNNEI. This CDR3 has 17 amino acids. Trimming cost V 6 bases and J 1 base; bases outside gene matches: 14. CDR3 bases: TGTGCCAGCAGGATGGGACAGGCCCGAACATTGTCCTACGAGCAGTACTTC. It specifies CASRMGQARTLSYEQYF.